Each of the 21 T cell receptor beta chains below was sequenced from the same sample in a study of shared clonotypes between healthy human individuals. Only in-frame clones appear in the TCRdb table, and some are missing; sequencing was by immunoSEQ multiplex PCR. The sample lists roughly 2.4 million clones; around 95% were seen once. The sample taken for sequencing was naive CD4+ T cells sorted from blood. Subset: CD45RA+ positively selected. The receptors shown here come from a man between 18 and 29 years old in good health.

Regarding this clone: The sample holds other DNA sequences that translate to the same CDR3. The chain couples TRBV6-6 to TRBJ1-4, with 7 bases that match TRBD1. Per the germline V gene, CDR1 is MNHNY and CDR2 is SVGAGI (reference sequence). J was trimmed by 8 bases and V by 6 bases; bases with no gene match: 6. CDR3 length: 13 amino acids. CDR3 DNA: TGTGCCAGCAGCCGACAGGGAGAAGAAAAACTGTTTTTT. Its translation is CASSRQGEEKLFF.

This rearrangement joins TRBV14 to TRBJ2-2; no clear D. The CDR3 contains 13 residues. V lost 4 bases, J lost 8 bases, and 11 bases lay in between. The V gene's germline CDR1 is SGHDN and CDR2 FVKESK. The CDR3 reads CASSPVEFGELFF. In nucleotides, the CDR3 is TGTGCCAGCAGCCCGGTTGAGTTTGGGGAGCTGTTTTTT.

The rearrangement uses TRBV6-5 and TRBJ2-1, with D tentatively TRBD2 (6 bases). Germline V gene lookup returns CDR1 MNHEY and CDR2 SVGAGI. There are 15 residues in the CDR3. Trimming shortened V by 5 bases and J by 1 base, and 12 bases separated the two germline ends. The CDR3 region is CASSPLAGSYNEQFF. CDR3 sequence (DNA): TGTGCCAGCAGTCCTTTGGCGGGATCCTACAATGAGCAGTTCTTC.

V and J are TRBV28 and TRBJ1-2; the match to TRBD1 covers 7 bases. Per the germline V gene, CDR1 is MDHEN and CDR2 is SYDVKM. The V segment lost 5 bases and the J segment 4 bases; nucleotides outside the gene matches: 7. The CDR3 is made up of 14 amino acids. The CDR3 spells CASSAVGTAYGYTF. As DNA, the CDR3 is TGTGCCAGCAGTGCCGTCGGGACAGCCTATGGCTACACCTTC.

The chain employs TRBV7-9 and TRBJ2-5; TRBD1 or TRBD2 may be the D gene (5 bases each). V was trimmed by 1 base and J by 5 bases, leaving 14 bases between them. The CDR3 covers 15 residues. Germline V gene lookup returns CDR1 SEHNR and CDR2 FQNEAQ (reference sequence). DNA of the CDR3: TGTGCCAGCAGCTTAGATGGGGGAGTCGGTGAGACCCAGTACTTC. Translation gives CASSLDGGVGETQYF. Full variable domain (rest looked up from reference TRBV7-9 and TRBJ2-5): DTGVSQNPRHKITKRGQNVTFRCDPISEHNRLYWYRQTLGQGPEFLTYFQNEAQLEKSRLLSDRFSAERPKGSFSTLEIQRTEQGDSAMYLCASSLDGGVGETQYFGPGTRLLVL.

CDR3 nucleotide sequence: TGTGCCAGCAGTGAAGAGGCGGGGCCCTATGGCTACACCTTC. Its translation is CASSEEAGPYGYTF. This chain links TRBV2 with TRBJ1-2; tentative D call: TRBD1 (5 bases). The CDR3 length is 14 residues. From germline, CDR1 is SNHLY and CDR2 FYNNEI. With 1 base removed from V and 4 bases from J, the gap between germline ends came to 10 bases.

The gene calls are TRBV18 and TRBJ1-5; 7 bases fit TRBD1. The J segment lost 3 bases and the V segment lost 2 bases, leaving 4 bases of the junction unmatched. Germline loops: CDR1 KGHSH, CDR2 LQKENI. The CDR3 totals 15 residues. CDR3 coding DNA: TGTGCCAGCTCACCAAGACAGGGCCCCAATCAGCCCCAGCATTTT. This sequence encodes CASSPRQGPNQPQHF.

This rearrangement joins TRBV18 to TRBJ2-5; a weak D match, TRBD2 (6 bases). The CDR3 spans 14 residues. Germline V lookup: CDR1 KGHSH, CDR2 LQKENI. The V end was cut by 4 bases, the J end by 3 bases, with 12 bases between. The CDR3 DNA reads TGTGCCAGCTCACTCGGAGGGGCGAAAGAGACCCAGTACTTC. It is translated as CASSLGGAKETQYF. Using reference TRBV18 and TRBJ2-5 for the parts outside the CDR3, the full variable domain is NAGVMQNPRHLVRRRGQEARLRCSPMKGHSHVYWYRQLPEEGLKFMVYLQKENIIDESGMPKERFSAEFPKEGPSILRIQQVVRGDSAAYFCASSLGGAKETQYFGPGTRLLVL.

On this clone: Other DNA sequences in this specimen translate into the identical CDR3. Here the CDR3 reads CASSDRERPYNEQFF. CDR3 in DNA: TGTGCCAGCAGTGACAGGGAAAGACCCTACAATGAGCAGTTCTTC. The V and J genes are TRBV6-4 and TRBJ2-1; D gene unclear. Per germline, CDR1 MRHNA and CDR2 SNTAGT. The germline V and J ends were trimmed by 2 bases and 2 bases, with 10 bases remaining between them. This CDR3 region has 15 residues.

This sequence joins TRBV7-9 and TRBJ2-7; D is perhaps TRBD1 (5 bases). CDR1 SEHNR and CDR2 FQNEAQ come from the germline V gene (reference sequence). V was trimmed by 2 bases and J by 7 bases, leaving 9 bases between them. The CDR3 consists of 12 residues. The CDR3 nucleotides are TGTGCCAGCAGCTTAAAGGGGAAAGAGCAGTACTTC. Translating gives CASSLKGKEQYF.

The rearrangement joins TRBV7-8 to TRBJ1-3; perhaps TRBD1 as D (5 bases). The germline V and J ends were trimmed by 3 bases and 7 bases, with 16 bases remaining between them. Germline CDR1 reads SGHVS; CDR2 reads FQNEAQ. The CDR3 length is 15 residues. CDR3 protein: CASSFPLGGRNTIYF. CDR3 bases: TGTGCCAGCAGCTTTCCGCTGGGGGGACGGAACACCATATATTTT.

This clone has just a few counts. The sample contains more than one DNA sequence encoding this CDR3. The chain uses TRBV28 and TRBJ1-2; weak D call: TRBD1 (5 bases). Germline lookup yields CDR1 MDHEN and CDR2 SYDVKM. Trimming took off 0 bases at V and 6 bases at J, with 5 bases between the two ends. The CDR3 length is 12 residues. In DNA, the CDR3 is TGTGCCAGCAGTTTATGGGGGGATGGCTACACCTTC. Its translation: CASSLWGDGYTF.

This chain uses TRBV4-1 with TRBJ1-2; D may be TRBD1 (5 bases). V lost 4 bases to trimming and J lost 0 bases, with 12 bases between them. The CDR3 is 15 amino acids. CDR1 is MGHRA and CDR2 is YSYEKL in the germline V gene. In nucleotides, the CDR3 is TGCGCCAGCAGCCCCCAGACAGAGGCTAACTATGGCTACACCTTC. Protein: CASSPQTEANYGYTF.

The CDR3 sequence is CASSLVPLGTQYF. The DNA of the CDR3 is TGCGCCAGCAGCTTAGTACCCTTGGGGACCCAGTACTTC. The genes are TRBV5-1 and TRBJ2-5; unclear D gene. Deletions cut 2 bases from V and 7 bases from J, with 12 bases between. Germline V gives CDR1 SGHRS, CDR2 YFSETQ. The CDR3 runs to 13 residues.

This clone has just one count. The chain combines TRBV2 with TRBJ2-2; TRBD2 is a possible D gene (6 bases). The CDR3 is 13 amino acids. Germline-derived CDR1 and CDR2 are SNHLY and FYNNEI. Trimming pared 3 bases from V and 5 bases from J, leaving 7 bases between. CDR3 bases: TGTGCCAGCAGTGAGACTAGGACCGGGGAGCTGTTTTTT. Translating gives CASSETRTGELFF.

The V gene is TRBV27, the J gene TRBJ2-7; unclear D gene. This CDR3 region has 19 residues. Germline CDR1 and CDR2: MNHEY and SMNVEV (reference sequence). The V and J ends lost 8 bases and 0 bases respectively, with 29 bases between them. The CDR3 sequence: CASPYGPLEKTASSYEQYF. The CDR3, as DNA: TGTGCCAGCCCATACGGCCCCTTAGAAAAGACGGCGAGCTCCTACGAGCAGTACTTC.

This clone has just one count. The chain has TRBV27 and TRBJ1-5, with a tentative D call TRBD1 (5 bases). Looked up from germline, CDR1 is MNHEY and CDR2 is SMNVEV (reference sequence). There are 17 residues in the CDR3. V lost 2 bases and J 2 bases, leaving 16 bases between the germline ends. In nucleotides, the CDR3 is TGTGCCAGCAGTTTACGGGTTACGGGGGGTGGCAATCAGCCCCAGCATTTT. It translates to CASSLRVTGGGNQPQHF.

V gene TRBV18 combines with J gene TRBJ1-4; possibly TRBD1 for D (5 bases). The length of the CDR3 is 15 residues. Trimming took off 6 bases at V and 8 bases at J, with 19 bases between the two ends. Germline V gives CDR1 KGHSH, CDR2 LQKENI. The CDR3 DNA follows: TGTGCCAGCTCCCGAGGAGCAGGGTTTGGGGAAAAACTGTTTTTT. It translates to CASSRGAGFGEKLFF.

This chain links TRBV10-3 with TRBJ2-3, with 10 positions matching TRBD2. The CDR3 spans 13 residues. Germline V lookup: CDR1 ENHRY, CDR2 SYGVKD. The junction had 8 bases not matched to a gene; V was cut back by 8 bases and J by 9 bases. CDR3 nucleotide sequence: TGTGCCATCTCGCTCAGCGGGGGGGGAACGCAGTATTTT. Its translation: CAISLSGGGTQYF.

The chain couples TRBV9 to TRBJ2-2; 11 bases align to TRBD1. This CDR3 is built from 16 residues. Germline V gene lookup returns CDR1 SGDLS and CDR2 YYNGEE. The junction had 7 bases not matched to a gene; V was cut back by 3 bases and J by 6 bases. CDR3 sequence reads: CASSALGQGAAGELFF. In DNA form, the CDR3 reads TGTGCCAGCAGCGCGCTTGGACAGGGGGCAGCCGGGGAGCTGTTTTTT. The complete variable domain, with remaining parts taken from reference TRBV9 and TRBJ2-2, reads DSGVTQTPKHLITATGQRVTLRCSPRSGDLSVYWYQQSLDQGLQFLIQYYNGEERAKGNILERFSAQQFPDLHSELNLSSLELGDSALYFCASSALGQGAAGELFFGEGSRLTVL.

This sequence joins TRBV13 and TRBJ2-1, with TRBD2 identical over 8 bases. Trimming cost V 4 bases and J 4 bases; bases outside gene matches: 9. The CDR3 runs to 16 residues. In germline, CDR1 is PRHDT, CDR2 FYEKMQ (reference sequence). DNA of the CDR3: TGTGCCAGCAGCTCGGACACGGGGGGGCCTTACAATGAGCAGTTCTTC. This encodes CASSSDTGGPYNEQFF.